One T cell receptor beta chain is described in this entry. Its matching antigen is unknown. The data were obtained in a study of response to subunit inactivated influenza vaccine. Whole-study results and caveats: Every seasonal influenza vaccination brings in few new T cells, the authors suggested.

Looked up from germline, CDR1 is MNHNS and CDR2 is SASEGT. V lost 6 bases and J 8 bases, leaving 17 bases between the germline ends. This CDR3 contains 14 residues. TCRdb independently ran MiXCR on the RT-PCR reads; one entry per CDR3 protein. This table holds roughly 540,000 distinct CDR3 sequences, approximately 20% found once. These sequences were also reported in another study, on T cells expressing NK-cell markers. Per that paper: What made the TCR beta cDNA was 5'RACE template switching with UMIs. Sorted CD3+CD56+NKG2C+, CD3+CD56+NKG2C- and CD3+CD56-NKG2C+ T-cell subsets were beta-chain profiled.

This chain links TRBV6-1 with TRBJ1-5; no definite D call. Sequences were derived from CD4+ T cells sorted from PBMCs, sampled about 12 days after vaccination. This receptor was obtained from a man aged 50 to 60 who received an inactivated influenza vaccine. The CDR3 here is CASSPKGGIEPQHF. The CDR3 bases are TGTGCCAGCAGCCCGAAAGGCGGAATTGAGCCCCAGCATTTT.